This T cell receptor (beta chain) was profiled in a study of siplizumab effects on memory and regulatory T cells. Study-wide results and caveats: Naive T cells, seemingly more diverse than memory cells, seemed major alloresponse contributors.

As to this clone: Its antigen remains unidentified.

Assay: immunoSEQ multiplex PCR; the TCRdb copy retains only in-frame clones and omits some. The sample records just over 50,000 clones, around 97% being singletons. Per germline, CDR1 SGHTA and CDR2 FQGNSA. The length of the CDR3 is 10 residues. V gave up 6 bases and J gave up 8 bases, with 6 bases separating them. The chain has TRBV7-2 and TRBJ2-3; D remains unclear. Sequencing input: naive CD4+ T cells sorted from blood. The sequence was obtained from a human donor in good health. CDR3 bases: TGTGCCAGCAGTTCGGGTACGCAGTATTTT. Translated: CASSSGTQYF.